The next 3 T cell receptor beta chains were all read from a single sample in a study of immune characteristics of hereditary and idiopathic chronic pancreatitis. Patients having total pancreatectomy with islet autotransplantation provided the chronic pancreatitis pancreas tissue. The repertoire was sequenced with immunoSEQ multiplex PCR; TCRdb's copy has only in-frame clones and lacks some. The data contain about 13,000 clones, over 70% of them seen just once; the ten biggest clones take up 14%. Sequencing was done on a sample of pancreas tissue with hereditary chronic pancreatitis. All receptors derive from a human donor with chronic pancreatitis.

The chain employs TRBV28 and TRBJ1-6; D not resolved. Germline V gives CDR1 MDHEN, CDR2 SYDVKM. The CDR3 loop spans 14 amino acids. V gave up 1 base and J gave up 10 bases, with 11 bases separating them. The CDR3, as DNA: TGTGCCAGCAGTTTATCCGGAGAGAGGTCACCCCTCCACTTT. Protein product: CASSLSGERSPLHF.

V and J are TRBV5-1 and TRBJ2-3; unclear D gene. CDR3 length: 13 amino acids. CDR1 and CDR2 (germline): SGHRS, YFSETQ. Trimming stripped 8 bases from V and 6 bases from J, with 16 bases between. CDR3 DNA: TGCGCCAGTCACTCAGATGGTGGGGATACGCAGTATTTT. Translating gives CASHSDGGDTQYF.

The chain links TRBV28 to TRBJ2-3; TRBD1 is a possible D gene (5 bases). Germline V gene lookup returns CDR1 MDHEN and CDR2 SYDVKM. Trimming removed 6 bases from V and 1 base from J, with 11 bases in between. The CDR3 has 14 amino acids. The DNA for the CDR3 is TGTGCCAGCAGCCGACAGAGGCGCACAGATACGCAGTATTTT. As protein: CASSRQRRTDTQYF. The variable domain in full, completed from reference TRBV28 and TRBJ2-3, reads DVKVTQSSRYLVKRTGEKVFLECVQDMDHENMFWYRQDPGLGLRLIYFSYDVKMKEKGDIPEGYSVSREKKERFSLILESASTNQTSMYLCASSRQRRTDTQYFGPGTRLTVL.